A selection of T cell receptor beta chains follows, all from one sample in a study of CD4 T cells in relation to SARS-CoV-2 and coronaviruses. The repertoire was sequenced with immunoSEQ multiplex PCR; TCRdb's copy has only in-frame clones and lacks some. The sample contains some 40,000 clones, approximately 85% of which appear only once. Specimen: memory CD4+ T cells from PBMCs. The source of these receptors is an adult with COVID-19. The CDR3 runs from the conserved cysteine through the conserved F or W. The D gene is left open where the match is weak. The size entry is marked missing in some rows and otherwise reads once, few, many or a size class.

TRBV10-3	few	TRBJ2-7	NA	TGTGCCATCAGCGTACAGGGCGACGAGCAGTACTTC	CAISVQGDEQYF
TRBV20-1	NA	TRBJ2-7	NA	TGCAATGGGGCGAATGGTAACGAGCAGTACTTC	CNGANGNEQYF
TRBV10-3	NA	TRBJ2-1	NA	TGTGCCATCAGTGGGGTTAATGAGCAGTTCTTC	CAISGVNEQFF
TRBV18	NA	TRBJ2-1	TRBD2	TGTGCCAGCTCAGTAGCGGGAGGGCCTAGCTACAATGAGCAGTTCTTC	CASSVAGGPSYNEQFF
TRBV5-1	NA	TRBJ2-5	NA	TGCGCCAGCAGCTTGGATGGGAGCCCCGAGACCCAGTACTTC	CASSLDGSPETQYF
TRBV2	NA	TRBJ2-7	TRBD1	TGTGCCAGCCTACAGGGGGCCTCCTACGAGCAGTACTTC	CASLQGASYEQYF
TRBV20-1	once	TRBJ1-1	NA	TGCAGTGCTAGTCTTGCGAGAGGGAACACTGAAGCTTTCTTT	CSASLARGNTEAFF
TRBV7-2	NA	TRBJ2-1	NA	TGTGCCAGCAGCCCCGAGGCGCCTACTAACAATGAGCAGTTCTTC	CASSPEAPTNNEQFF
TRBV19	NA	TRBJ2-4	NA	TGTGCCAGTAGTATCCGAGGGCGGGGAAACATTCAGTACTTC	CASSIRGRGNIQYF
TRBV30	NA	TRBJ2-7	NA	TGTGCCTGGACTTCCCAAGGGTCATACGAGCAGTACTTC	CAWTSQGSYEQYF
TRBV5-4	NA	TRBJ2-5	TRBD2	TGTGCCAGCAGCGCAATTGGGGGGGGACGGAGCCAAGAGACCCAGTACTTC	CASSAIGGGRSQETQYF
TRBV4-3	NA	TRBJ2-1	TRBD2	TGCGCCAGCAGCAATAGCGGGAGTCGGTACAATGAGCAGTTCTTC	CASSNSGSRYNEQFF
TRBV5-4	once	TRBJ2-5	NA	TGTGCCAGCAGCTTTGGGGAGACCCAGTACTTC	CASSFGETQYF
TRBV11-2	NA	TRBJ1-1	NA	TGTGCCAGCGGGACTAGGGGTGGCACTGAAGCTTTCTTT	CASGTRGGTEAFF
TRBV6-5	NA	TRBJ2-2	NA	TGTGCCAGCATCGAGGACAACACCGGGGAGCTGTTTTTT	CASIEDNTGELFF
TRBV19	once	TRBJ2-1	TRBD1	TGTGCCAGTTCCGGGACAGGGGGGCGCCATGAGCAGTTCTTC	CASSGTGGRHEQFF
TRBV2	NA	TRBJ2-7	TRBD2	TGTGCCAGCAGGACCGGGACTAGCGGGAGCGCCCTCTACGAGCAGTACTTC	CASRTGTSGSALYEQYF
TRBV11-1	NA	TRBJ2-2	TRBD1	TGTGCCAGCAGCCTCCGACAGGGTTATCGCGCCGGGGAGCTGTTTTTT	CASSLRQGYRAGELFF
TRBV27	NA	TRBJ2-1	TRBD2	TGTGCCAGCAGTTACGGCGGGAGTGGAGGGAATGAGCAGTTCTTC	CASSYGGSGGNEQFF